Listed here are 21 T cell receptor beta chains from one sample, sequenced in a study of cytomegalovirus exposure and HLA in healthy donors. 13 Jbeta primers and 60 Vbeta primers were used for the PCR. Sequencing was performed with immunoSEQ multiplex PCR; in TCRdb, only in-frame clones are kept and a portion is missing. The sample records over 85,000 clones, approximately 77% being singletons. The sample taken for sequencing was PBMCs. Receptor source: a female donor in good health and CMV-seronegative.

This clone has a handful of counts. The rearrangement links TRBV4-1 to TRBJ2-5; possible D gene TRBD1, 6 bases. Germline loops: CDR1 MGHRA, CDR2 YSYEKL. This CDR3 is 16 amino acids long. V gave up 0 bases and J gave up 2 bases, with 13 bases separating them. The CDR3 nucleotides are TGCGCCAGCAGCCAAGACCCCTTCAGGGGACAAGAGACCCAGTACTTC. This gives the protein CASSQDPFRGQETQYF.

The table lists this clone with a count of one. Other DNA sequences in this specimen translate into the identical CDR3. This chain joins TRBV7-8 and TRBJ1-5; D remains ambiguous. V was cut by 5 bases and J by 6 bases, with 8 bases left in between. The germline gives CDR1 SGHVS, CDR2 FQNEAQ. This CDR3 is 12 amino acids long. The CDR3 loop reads CASSPSSQPQHF. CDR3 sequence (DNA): TGTGCCAGCAGCCCAAGTAGTCAGCCCCAGCATTTT.

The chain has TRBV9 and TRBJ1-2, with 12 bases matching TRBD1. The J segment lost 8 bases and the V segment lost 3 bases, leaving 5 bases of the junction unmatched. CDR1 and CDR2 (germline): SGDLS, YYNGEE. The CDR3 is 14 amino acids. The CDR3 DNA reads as TGTGCCAGCAGCGGGGGACAGGGGGCAAGGGGCTACACCTTC. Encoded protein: CASSGGQGARGYTF.

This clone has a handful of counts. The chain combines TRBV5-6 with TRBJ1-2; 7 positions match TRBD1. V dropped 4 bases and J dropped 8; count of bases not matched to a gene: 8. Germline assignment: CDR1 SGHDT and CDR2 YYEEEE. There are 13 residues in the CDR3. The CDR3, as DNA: TGTGCCAGCAGCCCCGGACAGGTTCGAGGCTACACCTTC. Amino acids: CASSPGQVRGYTF.

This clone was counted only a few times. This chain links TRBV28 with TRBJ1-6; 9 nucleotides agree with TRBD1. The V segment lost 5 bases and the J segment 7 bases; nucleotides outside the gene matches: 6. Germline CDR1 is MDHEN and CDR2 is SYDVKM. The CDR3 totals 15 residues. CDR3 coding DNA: TGTGCCAGCAGTACCCGACAGGGGGGGAATTCACCCCTCCACTTT. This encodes CASSTRQGGNSPLHF.

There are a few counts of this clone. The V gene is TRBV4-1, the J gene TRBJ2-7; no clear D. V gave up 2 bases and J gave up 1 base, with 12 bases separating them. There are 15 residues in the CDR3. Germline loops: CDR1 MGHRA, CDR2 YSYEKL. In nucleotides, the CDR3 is TGCGCCAGCAGCCAATGGGCAACCCTTTCCTACGAGCAGTACTTC. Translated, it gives CASSQWATLSYEQYF.

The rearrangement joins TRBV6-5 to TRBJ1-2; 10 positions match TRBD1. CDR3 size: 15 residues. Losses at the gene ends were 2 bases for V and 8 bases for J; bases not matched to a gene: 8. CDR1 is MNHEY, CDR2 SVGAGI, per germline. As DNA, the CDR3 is TGTGCCAGCAGTTACGAAGGACAGGGGGTACAAGGCTACACCTTC. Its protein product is CASSYEGQGVQGYTF.

In DNA, the CDR3 is TGTGCCAGCAGCTTCAGTGCAGGGGGCAGGGAGCCCCAGCATTTT. This encodes CASSFSAGGREPQHF. The chain joins TRBV7-9 to TRBJ1-5; 8 nucleotides agree with TRBD1. The CDR3 is 15 amino acids. Germline V CDR1 and CDR2: SEHNR, FQNEAQ (reference sequence). Trimming cost V 3 bases and J 8 bases; bases outside gene matches: 9.

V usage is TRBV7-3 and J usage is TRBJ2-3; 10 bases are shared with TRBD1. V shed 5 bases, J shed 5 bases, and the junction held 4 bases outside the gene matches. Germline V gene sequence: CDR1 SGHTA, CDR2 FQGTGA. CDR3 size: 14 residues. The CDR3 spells CASSARTGGDTQYF. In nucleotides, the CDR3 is TGTGCCAGCAGCGCCCGGACAGGGGGAGATACGCAGTATTTT.

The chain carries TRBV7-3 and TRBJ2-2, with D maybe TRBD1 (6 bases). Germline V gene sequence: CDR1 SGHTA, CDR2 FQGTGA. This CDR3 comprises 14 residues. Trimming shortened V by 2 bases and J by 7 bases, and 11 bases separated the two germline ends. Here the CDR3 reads CASSLRQGFGELFF. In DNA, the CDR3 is TGTGCCAGCAGCTTACGGCAGGGGTTCGGGGAGCTGTTTTTT.

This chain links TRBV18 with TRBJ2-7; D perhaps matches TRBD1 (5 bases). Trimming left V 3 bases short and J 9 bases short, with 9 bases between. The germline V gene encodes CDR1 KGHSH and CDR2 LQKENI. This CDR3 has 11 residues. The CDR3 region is CASSPRTRQYF. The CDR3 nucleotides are TGTGCCAGCTCACCTAGGACAAGGCAGTACTTC.

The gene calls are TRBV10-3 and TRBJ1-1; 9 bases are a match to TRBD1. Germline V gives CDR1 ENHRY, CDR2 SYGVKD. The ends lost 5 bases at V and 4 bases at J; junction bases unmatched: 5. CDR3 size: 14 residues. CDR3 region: CAISTRTGATEAFF. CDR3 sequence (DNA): TGTGCCATCAGTACCAGGACAGGGGCCACTGAAGCTTTCTTT.

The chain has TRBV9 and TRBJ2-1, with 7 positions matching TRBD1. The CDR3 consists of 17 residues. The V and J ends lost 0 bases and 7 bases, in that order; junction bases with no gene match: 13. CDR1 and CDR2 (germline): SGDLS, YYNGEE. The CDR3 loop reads CASSVATGSGGRNEQFF. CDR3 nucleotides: TGTGCCAGCAGCGTAGCTACTGGGTCAGGGGGAAGAAATGAGCAGTTCTTC.

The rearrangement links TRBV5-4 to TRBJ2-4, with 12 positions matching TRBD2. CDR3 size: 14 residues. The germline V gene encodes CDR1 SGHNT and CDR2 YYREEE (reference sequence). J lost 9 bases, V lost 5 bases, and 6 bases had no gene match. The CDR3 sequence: CASSSSGRVGIQYF. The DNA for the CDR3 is TGTGCCAGCAGTTCTAGCGGGAGGGTAGGCATTCAGTACTTC.

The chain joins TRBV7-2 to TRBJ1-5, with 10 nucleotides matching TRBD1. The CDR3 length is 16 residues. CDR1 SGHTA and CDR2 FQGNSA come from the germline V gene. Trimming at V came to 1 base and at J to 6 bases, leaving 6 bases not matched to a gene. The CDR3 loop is CASSLGRQGASQPQHF. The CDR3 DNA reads TGTGCCAGCAGCTTAGGGAGACAGGGGGCGAGTCAGCCCCAGCATTTT.

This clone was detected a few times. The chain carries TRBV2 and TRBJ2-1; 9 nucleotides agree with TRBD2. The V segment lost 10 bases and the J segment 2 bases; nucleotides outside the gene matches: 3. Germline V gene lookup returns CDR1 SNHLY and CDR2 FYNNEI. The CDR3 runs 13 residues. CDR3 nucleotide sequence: TGTGCCACAGCTAGCGGGACCTACAATGAGCAGTTCTTC. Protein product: CATASGTYNEQFF.

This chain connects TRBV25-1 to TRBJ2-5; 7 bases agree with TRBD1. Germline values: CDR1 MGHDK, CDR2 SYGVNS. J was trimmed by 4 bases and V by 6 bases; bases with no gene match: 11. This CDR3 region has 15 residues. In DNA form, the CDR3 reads TGTGCCAGCAGACAGACAGGGAGCCTCCGAGAGACCCAGTACTTC. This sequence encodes CASRQTGSLRETQYF.

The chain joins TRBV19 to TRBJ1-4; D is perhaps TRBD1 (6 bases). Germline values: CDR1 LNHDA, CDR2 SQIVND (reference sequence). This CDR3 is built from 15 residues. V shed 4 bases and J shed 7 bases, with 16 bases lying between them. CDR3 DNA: TGTGCCAGTAGTACCCAACAGGGAAGGGCTGAAAAACTGTTTTTT. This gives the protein CASSTQQGRAEKLFF.

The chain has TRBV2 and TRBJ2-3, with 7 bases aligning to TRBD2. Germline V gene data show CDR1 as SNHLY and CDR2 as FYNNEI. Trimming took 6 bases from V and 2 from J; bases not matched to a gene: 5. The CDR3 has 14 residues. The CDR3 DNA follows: TGTGCCAGCAGCCCGGGACTACTCACAGATACGCAGTATTTT. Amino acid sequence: CASSPGLLTDTQYF.

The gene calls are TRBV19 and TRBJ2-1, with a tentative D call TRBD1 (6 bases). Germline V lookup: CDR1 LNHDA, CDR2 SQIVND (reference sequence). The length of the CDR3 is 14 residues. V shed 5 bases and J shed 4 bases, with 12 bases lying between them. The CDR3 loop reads CASSPQGRYNEQFF. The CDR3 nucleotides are TGTGCCAGTAGTCCCCAGGGGCGTTACAATGAGCAGTTCTTC.

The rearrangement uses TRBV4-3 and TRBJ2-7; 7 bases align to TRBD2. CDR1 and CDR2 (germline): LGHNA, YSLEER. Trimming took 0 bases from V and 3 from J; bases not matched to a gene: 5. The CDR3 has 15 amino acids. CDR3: CASSQDTASGYEQYF. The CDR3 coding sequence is TGCGCCAGCAGCCAAGATACGGCTAGCGGCTACGAGCAGTACTTC.